One sample yielded the 14 T cell receptor beta chains listed below, sequenced in a study of graft-versus-host responses after intestinal transplantation. These receptors have no identified antigens. Here immunoSEQ multiplex PCR was the method, and the copy in TCRdb shows in-frame clones only, minus some. The data hold around 100,000 clones, with 91% observed a single time. The specimen was unstimulated CD4+ T cells sorted from spleen or lymph node cells, collected before transplant. The receptors originated from a human donor who was the organ donor for an intestinal transplant.

The rearrangement joins TRBV18 to TRBJ2-7; tentatively, D is TRBD1 (5 bases). Looked up from germline, CDR1 is KGHSH and CDR2 is LQKENI. This CDR3 contains 14 residues. V was shortened by 2 bases and J by 0 bases, with 8 bases between the two germline ends. CDR3: CASSPRGGSYEQYF. CDR3 DNA sequence: TGTGCCAGCTCACCAAGGGGCGGCTCCTACGAGCAGTACTTC.

The chain links TRBV9 to TRBJ1-6, with TRBD1 matching over 10 bases. J was trimmed by 8 bases and V by 1 base; bases with no gene match: 6. Germline V gives CDR1 SGDLS, CDR2 YYNGEE. This CDR3 contains 16 residues. CDR3 nucleotide sequence: TGTGCCAGCAGCGTAACCCTCGGACAGGGGGATTCACCCCTCCACTTT. Residues: CASSVTLGQGDSPLHF. Based on the CDR3 plus reference TRBV9 and TRBJ1-6, the full variable domain is DSGVTQTPKHLITATGQRVTLRCSPRSGDLSVYWYQQSLDQGLQFLIQYYNGEERAKGNILERFSAQQFPDLHSELNLSSLELGDSALYFCASSVTLGQGDSPLHFGNGTRLTVT.

This clone was seen a single time. This chain links TRBV28 with TRBJ1-2; D not resolved. Trimming left V 7 bases short and J 2 bases short, with 17 bases between. This CDR3 has 15 residues. Germline assignment: CDR1 MDHEN and CDR2 SYDVKM. DNA for the CDR3: TGTGCCAGCATCAATCGGGGTTACCACAACTATGGCTACACCTTC. It encodes CASINRGYHNYGYTF.

The chain combines TRBV6-6 with TRBJ2-3, with D possibly matching TRBD2 (5 bases). This CDR3 is 13 amino acids long. The V gene's germline CDR1 is MNHNY and CDR2 SVGAGI (reference sequence). V shed 11 bases and J shed 1 base, with 13 bases lying between them. The CDR3, as DNA: TGTGCCTTGAGAGGGCATGGCACAGATACGCAGTATTTT. Amino acid sequence: CALRGHGTDTQYF.

The V and J genes are TRBV6-1 and TRBJ1-1, with no clear D. The CDR3 extends over 12 amino acids. Trimming took 2 bases from V and 7 from J, leaving 8 bases between them. Germline assignment: CDR1 MNHNS and CDR2 SASEGT. CDR3 sequence (DNA): TGTGCCAGCAGTGAACGAGGGTTTGAAGCTTTCTTT. Protein product: CASSERGFEAFF.

This sequence joins TRBV7-9 and TRBJ1-4; D ambiguous. The CDR3 runs to 15 residues. Trimming took 5 bases from V and 3 from J, leaving 13 bases between them. The germline V gene encodes CDR1 SEHNR and CDR2 FQNEAQ (reference sequence). The CDR3: CASSQTQAPNEKLFF. The CDR3 coding sequence is TGTGCCAGCAGCCAGACGCAGGCTCCTAATGAAAAACTGTTTTTT.

The table lists this clone with a count of one. V is TRBV12-5 and J is TRBJ1-1; D is uncertain. The germline gives CDR1 LGHNT, CDR2 FRNRAP. This CDR3 region has 13 residues. Trimming cost V 6 bases and J 1 base, with 9 bases left between them. In nucleotides, the CDR3 is TGTGCTAGTGGCTTAGGAGGGAACACTGAAGCTTTCTTT. This gives the protein CASGLGGNTEAFF.

The rearrangement links TRBV6-5 to TRBJ1-4; D is possibly TRBD1 (5 bases). V was shortened by 6 bases and J by 5 bases, with 7 bases between the two germline ends. The CDR3 spans 12 residues. Germline CDR1 MNHEY, CDR2 SVGAGI. The CDR3 loop is CASRDKNEKLFF. The DNA for the CDR3 is TGTGCCAGCAGGGACAAAAATGAAAAACTGTTTTTT.

The chain joins TRBV6-6 to TRBJ1-4, with D perhaps TRBD1 (5 bases). Trimming left V 2 bases short and J 8 bases short, with 12 bases between. In germline, CDR1 is MNHNY, CDR2 SVGAGI (reference sequence). This CDR3 is 14 amino acids long. CDR3 nucleotides: TGTGCCAGCAGTTACCGGAGGGGCGGGGAAAAACTGTTTTTT. This translates into CASSYRRGGEKLFF.

The V gene is TRBV4-2, the J gene TRBJ1-5, with D maybe TRBD1 (5 bases). The germline CDR1 and CDR2 sequences are LGHNA and YNFKEQ. V was shortened by 0 bases and J by 5 bases, with 11 bases between the two germline ends. This CDR3 has 15 amino acids. CDR3 protein: CASSQDGAKDQPQHF. Here the CDR3 DNA reads TGTGCCAGCAGCCAAGATGGGGCCAAGGATCAGCCCCAGCATTTT.

V is TRBV7-9 and J is TRBJ2-5; a possible D gene is TRBD1 (6 bases). The DNA end lines up better with TRBJ2-7; the J call may be wrong. CDR1 is SEHNR, CDR2 FQNEAQ, per germline (reference sequence). The length of the CDR3 is 13 residues. The DNA of the CDR3 is TGTGCCAGCAGCTTAAAACAGGGTAACGAGCAGTACTTC. Protein sequence: CASSLKQGNEQYF.

V is TRBV7-2 and J is TRBJ2-5, with TRBD2 identical over 9 bases. Germline CDR1 SGHTA, CDR2 FQGNSA. With 0 bases clipped from V and 2 bases from J, the junction kept 13 bases outside the gene matches. The CDR3 runs 19 residues. The CDR3 is CASSLAQIAGAWIQETQYF. The CDR3 nucleotides read TGTGCCAGCAGCTTAGCGCAGATAGCGGGGGCCTGGATTCAAGAGACCCAGTACTTC.

V is TRBV4-2 and J is TRBJ2-7; 12 nucleotides align to TRBD2. With 2 bases clipped from V and 5 bases from J, the junction kept 4 bases outside the gene matches. Germline assignment: CDR1 LGHNA and CDR2 YNFKEQ. The CDR3 is 15 residues long. The DNA for the CDR3 is TGTGCCAGCAGCCAATCTAGCGGGGGGGCAAACGAGCAGTACTTC. It codes for CASSQSSGGANEQYF.

V gene TRBV27 combines with J gene TRBJ1-2; 7 bases align to TRBD1. The CDR3 loop spans 15 amino acids. Per the germline V gene, CDR1 is MNHEY and CDR2 is SMNVEV (reference sequence). V was clipped by 6 bases and J by 2 bases; unmatched bases: 9. CDR3 amino acids: CASSLTGVANYGYTF. The CDR3 DNA sequence: TGTGCCAGCAGCCTTACAGGGGTTGCCAACTATGGCTACACCTTC.